The T cell receptor (beta chain) under discussion was sequenced for a study of OX40 agonist ivuxolimab in advanced cancers. Details on this clone: What it binds is not known.

Overall study findings and caveats: Antigens targeted by the expanded peripheral T cells were not determined.

TCRdb keeps only in-frame clones here, not all; method: immunoSEQ multiplex PCR. The sample consists of 80,000 to 85,000 clones, around 80% of them appearing once. Specimen: CD4+ or CD8+ T cells sorted from blood, collected in a trial of the OX40 agonist ivuxolimab. This clonotype was obtained from an adult with an advanced solid tumor such as melanoma, head and neck, liver or kidney cancer.

The chain's CDR3 is CASSRGELLADTQYF. For the CDR3, the DNA is TGCGCCAGCAGCCGGGGTGAGTTGCTGGCGGATACGCAGTATTTT. The V and J genes are TRBV4-3 and TRBJ2-3; no clear D. Trimming stripped 4 bases from V and 6 bases from J, with 17 bases between. CDR3 size: 15 residues. Germline V lookup: CDR1 LGHNA, CDR2 YSLEER.